The 4 T cell receptor beta chains below come from one sample, sequenced in a study of T cell responses to AZD1222 COVID-19 vaccine. Profiled with immunoSEQ multiplex PCR; TCRdb holds only in-frame clones, not every one. The data show about 99,000 clones, more than 75% seen once. The source was peripheral blood, collected 28 days after the second dose of the MenACWY control vaccine. All receptors derive from an adult who received the MenACWY meningococcal vaccine as a control.

The chain links TRBV4-3 to TRBJ1-4; D ambiguous. Germline-derived CDR1 and CDR2 are LGHNA and YSLEER. This CDR3 spans 16 amino acids. Trimming pared 4 bases from V and 5 bases from J, leaving 17 bases between. Here the CDR3 reads CASSLRVRAQNEKLFF. The CDR3 DNA is TGCGCCAGCAGCCTACGAGTCCGGGCGCAAAATGAAAAACTGTTTTTT.

This sequence joins TRBV18 and TRBJ2-7, with TRBD1 identical over 8 bases. The CDR3 runs to 15 residues. The V segment lost 6 bases and the J segment 1 base; nucleotides outside the gene matches: 8. CDR1 and CDR2 (germline): KGHSH, LQKENI. CDR3 coding DNA: TGTGCCAGCTCCCAGGGGGGACAGGCTTCCTACGAGCAGTACTTC. Amino acids: CASSQGGQASYEQYF.

This chain's CDR3 is CASRTSKAEFLYGYTF. The CDR3 bases are TGTGCCAGCAGGACCTCGAAGGCAGAGTTCCTATATGGCTACACCTTC. The rearrangement joins TRBV28 to TRBJ1-2; the D is unclear. CDR1 and CDR2 from the germline V gene are MDHEN and SYDVKM. V lost 6 bases and J 5 bases, leaving 22 bases between the germline ends. CDR3 length: 16 residues.

The V and J genes are TRBV9 and TRBJ2-5, with D perhaps being TRBD1 or TRBD2 (6 bases each). This CDR3 is 14 amino acids long. CDR1 and CDR2 from the germline V gene are SGDLS and YYNGEE. Trimming removed 3 bases from V and 7 bases from J, with 16 bases in between. The CDR3 DNA sequence: TGTGCCAGCAGCGCAGCCGGGGGCTCCGGGACCCAGTACTTC. Translation gives CASSAAGGSGTQYF. The full variable domain, its missing parts supplied by reference TRBV9 and TRBJ2-5, is DSGVTQTPKHLITATGQRVTLRCSPRSGDLSVYWYQQSLDQGLQFLIQYYNGEERAKGNILERFSAQQFPDLHSELNLSSLELGDSALYFCASSAAGGSGTQYFGPGTRLLVL.